The clone carrying this T cell receptor beta chain came up once. CDR3 length equals 15 residues. Germline CDR1 SNHLY, CDR2 FYNNEI. V lost 6 bases to trimming and J lost 1 base; unmatched junction nucleotides: 5. This entry is derived from a study of T cell changes during pregnancy in multiple sclerosis. Generated by immunoSEQ multiplex PCR, the TCRdb table keeps only in-frame clones and is missing some. This sample has about 44,000 clones; about 95% occur once, and the top ten carry roughly 0.8%. The chain uses TRBV2 and TRBJ1-5, with 8 bases aligning to TRBD1. Sequenced here: peripheral blood, sampled in the second trimester of pregnancy. The TCR sequence derives from a female donor with multiple sclerosis, enrolled in a pregnancy study. The CDR3 reads CASSQGAQSNQPQHF. CDR3 nucleotide sequence: TGTGCCAGCAGCCAGGGGGCACAAAGCAATCAGCCCCAGCATTTT.